The 15 T cell receptor beta chains below all came from one sample that was sequenced in a study of OX40 agonist ivuxolimab in advanced cancers. The table came from immunoSEQ multiplex PCR; TCRdb's copy has only in-frame clones and leaves some out. The repertoire holds about 110,000 clones, with approximately 89% as singletons. The sample was CD4+ or CD8+ T cells sorted from blood, taken in a trial of the OX40 agonist ivuxolimab. Source of these receptors: an adult with an advanced solid tumor such as melanoma, head and neck, liver or kidney cancer.

This chain links TRBV5-1 with TRBJ1-2, with TRBD1 matching over 7 bases. Germline V gives CDR1 SGHRS, CDR2 YFSETQ. After removal of 4 bases from V and 0 bases from J, the junction contained 12 bases not matched to a gene. The length of the CDR3 is 17 residues. CDR3 DNA sequence: TGCGCCAGCAGCAATGCTGTCGGGACAGATTCTAACTATGGCTACACCTTC. Amino acid sequence: CASSNAVGTDSNYGYTF.

Here the CDR3 reads CASSYGGREQFF. For the CDR3, the DNA is TGTGCCAGCAGTTACGGGGGCAGAGAGCAGTTCTTC. This chain uses TRBV6-5 with TRBJ2-1; perhaps TRBD1 as D (6 bases). V dropped 2 bases and J dropped 10 bases, with 9 bases sitting between them. Germline assignment: CDR1 MNHEY and CDR2 SVGAGI. This CDR3 is 12 amino acids long.

The chain combines TRBV5-4 with TRBJ2-5; D ambiguous. CDR1 is SGHNT, CDR2 YYREEE, per germline (reference sequence). V was shortened by 2 bases and J by 4 bases, with 9 bases between the two germline ends. The CDR3 has 13 amino acids. The CDR3 bases are TGTGCCAGCAGCTTCGGCGGCCGAGAGACCCAGTACTTC. The encoded protein is CASSFGGRETQYF.

The V call is TRBV4-2, the J call TRBJ1-1, with 8 nucleotides matching TRBD1. The germline gives CDR1 LGHNA, CDR2 YNFKEQ. The trim removed 5 bases at V and 4 bases at J, leaving 6 bases unmatched. The CDR3 extends over 14 amino acids. CDR3 sequence (DNA): TGTGCCAGCAGCTATGACAGGGGTTCCACTGAAGCTTTCTTT. This gives the protein CASSYDRGSTEAFF.

The chain couples TRBV5-1 to TRBJ2-7, with 7 bases identical to TRBD1. Germline trimming cut 4 bases from V and 1 base from J; bases unmatched to any gene: 11. The CDR3 has 16 residues. CDR1 is SGHRS, CDR2 YFSETQ, per germline. CDR3 nucleotide sequence: TGCGCCAGCAGCGTCGAACCGGGACAGTTGTCCTACGAGCAGTACTTC. Its translation: CASSVEPGQLSYEQYF.

In its sample, this clone was seen once. This chain connects TRBV29-1 to TRBJ2-7, with TRBD2 identical over 7 bases. This CDR3 has 13 amino acids. Germline values: CDR1 SQVTM, CDR2 ANQGSEA. Germline trimming cut 1 base from V and 3 bases from J; bases unmatched to any gene: 3. This CDR3 reads CSVEAGGGYEQYF. The DNA of the CDR3 is TGCAGCGTTGAAGCGGGGGGAGGCTACGAGCAGTACTTC.

V usage is TRBV28 and J usage is TRBJ1-3; D is unclear. V lost 6 bases to trimming and J lost 3 bases, with 6 bases between them. CDR3 length: 12 amino acids. Germline V CDR1 and CDR2: MDHEN, SYDVKM. The CDR3 bases are TGTGCCAGCAGCATGGTTGGAAACACCATATATTTT. It encodes CASSMVGNTIYF.

This rearrangement joins TRBV5-4 to TRBJ2-5; D might be TRBD1 or TRBD2, each matching 5 bases. The CDR3 spans 15 residues. The ends were cut back, 0 bases at V and 7 bases at J, with 16 bases in the middle. Looked up from germline, CDR1 is SGHNT and CDR2 is YYREEE (reference sequence). In DNA, the CDR3 is TGTGCCAGCAGCTTGGTGAGGGGCAGAACAGCGACCCAGTACTTC. This sequence encodes CASSLVRGRTATQYF.

The chain is built from TRBV29-1 and TRBJ2-7, with TRBD1 matching over 7 bases. The J segment lost 2 bases and the V segment lost 1 base, leaving 14 bases of the junction unmatched. Per the germline V gene, CDR1 is SQVTM and CDR2 is ANQGSEA. The length of the CDR3 is 17 residues. CDR3 sequence: CSVEGGTTGDRAYEQYF. CDR3 DNA: TGCAGCGTTGAAGGTGGAACCACCGGTGACAGGGCCTACGAGCAGTACTTC.

This sequence joins TRBV6-5 and TRBJ2-3; possible D gene TRBD2, 6 bases. The germline CDR1 and CDR2 sequences are MNHEY and SVGAGI. The CDR3 has 15 residues. Trimming took off 2 bases at V and 0 bases at J, with 9 bases between the two ends. This CDR3 is CASSYGGASTDTQYF. The DNA of the CDR3 is TGTGCCAGCAGTTACGGCGGGGCTAGCACAGATACGCAGTATTTT.

The rearrangement uses TRBV6-6 and TRBJ1-1; no clear D gene. The germline V gene encodes CDR1 MNHNY and CDR2 SVGAGI (reference sequence). This CDR3 comprises 12 residues. Deletions cut 0 bases from V and 7 bases from J, with 6 bases between. The CDR3 coding sequence is TGTGCCAGCAGTTACTCGAGTGGTGAAGCTTTCTTT. Translation: CASSYSSGEAFF.

V gene TRBV2 combines with J gene TRBJ1-5; TRBD1 agrees at 9 bases. The CDR3 is 15 residues long. V was clipped by 5 bases and J by 0 bases; unmatched bases: 2. CDR1 SNHLY and CDR2 FYNNEI come from the germline V gene. DNA for the CDR3: TGTGCCAGCAGTAGGGACAGGGATAGCAATCAGCCCCAGCATTTT. Translation: CASSRDRDSNQPQHF.

The V call is TRBV4-2, the J call TRBJ2-5; D is unclear. V was trimmed by 8 bases and J by 5 bases, leaving 15 bases between them. Germline V lookup: CDR1 LGHNA, CDR2 YNFKEQ. This CDR3 spans 13 amino acids. CDR3 loop: CASSSRREETQYF. As DNA, the CDR3 is TGTGCCAGCTCTAGTCGGCGTGAGGAGACCCAGTACTTC.

The chain recombines TRBV6-5 with TRBJ1-3; 7 nucleotides match TRBD1. Germline CDR1 MNHEY, CDR2 SVGAGI. There are 15 residues in the CDR3. With 5 bases clipped from V and 2 bases from J, the junction kept 6 bases outside the gene matches. In DNA form, the CDR3 reads TGTGCCAGCAGTAGAACAGGGGTGACTGGAAACACCATATATTTT. Residues: CASSRTGVTGNTIYF.

The chain employs TRBV5-1 and TRBJ1-3; D ambiguous. CDR1 and CDR2 from the germline V gene are SGHRS and YFSETQ. Trimming removed 4 bases at V and 0 bases at J, with 11 bases between. The CDR3 consists of 15 residues. This CDR3 reads CASSPLVGSGNTIYF. The CDR3 DNA sequence: TGCGCCAGCAGCCCGCTCGTCGGCTCTGGAAACACCATATATTTT.